This note documents a single T cell receptor beta chain sequence. Antigen specificity is unknown. Method: immunoSEQ multiplex PCR; TCRdb's copy keeps in-frame clones and lacks some. This table has 60,000 or so clones, around 94% appearing once. The data derive from a study of cytomegalovirus exposure and HLA in healthy donors. The study's findings and limits: Rare TCR sequences predominated, though certain public TCRs were found in many donors. In vitro confirmation showed three CMV-associated chains to be CMV antigen specific.

This sequence originates from a man aged 18 to 30 in good health and CMV-seronegative. Sequencing was carried out using PBMCs.

DNA for the CDR3: TGTGCCATCAGGGTTTCCACAGGAGAAGAGACCCAGTACTTC. It specifies CAIRVSTGEETQYF. V is TRBV10-3 and J is TRBJ2-5; D possibly corresponds to TRBD1 (5 bases). Germline-derived CDR1 and CDR2 are ENHRY and SYGVKD. The CDR3 runs to 14 residues. Trimming took 6 bases from V and 3 from J, leaving 14 bases between them.